This TCR beta chain is drawn from a study of blood T cell repertoires in COVID-19. Across the whole study: From the United States, Italy and Spain came samples of acute and convalescent COVID-19. From T cells, B-cell-depleted T cells, or PBMCs came the material, which was cDNA or gDNA.

As handled by the study authors: Estimated nucleated cell counts came from reference gene primer amplification. Method: immunoSEQ multiplex PCR; TCRdb's copy keeps in-frame clones and lacks some. V and J calls and clone size are given by that table; D and trimming were obtained from the DNA. The table lists about 170,000 clones, 85% of them singletons, with about 3% in the top ten. Germline values: CDR1 ENHRY, CDR2 SYGVKD. The CDR3 runs 12 residues. V lost 10 bases, J lost 8 bases, and 12 bases lay in between. This clone is a singleton in its sample. The TCR originated in a human donor with acute or convalescent COVID-19. The donor label of this sample is uncertain. Sequencing input: peripheral blood. The chain couples TRBV10-3 to TRBJ1-6; D gene unclear. The CDR3 reads CATSGLDSPLHF. The CDR3 DNA follows: TGTGCCACGTCGGGTTTGGATTCACCCCTCCACTTT.